The 14 T cell receptor beta chains reported below all come from one sample, sequenced in a study of regulatory T cells in long-lasting Graves disease. The time point is: newly diagnosed GD, antithyroid drugs for less than 3 months. From RNA extracted from PBMCs, the TCR library was made. Both iRepertoire HTBI primers and Arm-PCR of CDR3 regions were used to build the TCR beta libraries. TCRdb processed the multiplex PCR reads anew with MiXCR; each CDR3 protein has one entry. This table holds roughly 400,000 distinct CDR3 sequences, roughly 15% found once. The same data also went into a second study, on T cells in Graves' hyperthyroidism and ophthalmopathy.

The specimen was peripheral blood mononuclear cells (PBMCs), collected at new diagnosis, from a patient treated with antithyroid drugs. These receptors were taken from a woman in her thirties or forties with Graves disease.

The chain links TRBV3-1 to TRBJ1-1, with 10 bases lining up with TRBD1. The CDR3 loop spans 15 amino acids. With 4 bases clipped from V and 5 bases from J, the junction kept 7 bases outside the gene matches. Germline V gives CDR1 LGHDT, CDR2 YNNKEL (reference sequence). The CDR3 DNA reads TGTGCCAGCAGCCCCCACGCGGGACAGGGGACTGAAGCTTTCTTT. Its protein product is CASSPHAGQGTEAFF.

This clonotype was seen more than once but under ten times. The chain joins TRBV10-3 to TRBJ2-2; 7 bases fit TRBD2. Germline V gene sequence: CDR1 ENHRY, CDR2 SYGVKD. The CDR3 loop spans 17 amino acids. V shed 6 bases, J shed 2 bases, and the junction held 12 bases outside the gene matches. CDR3: CAIRIRESSGNTGELFF. CDR3 DNA sequence: TGTGCCATCAGAATCAGAGAGTCTAGCGGTAACACCGGGGAGCTGTTTTTT.

This clonotype occurred many times. The rearrangement joins TRBV29-1 to TRBJ2-5; 10 bases line up with TRBD1. Germline V lookup: CDR1 SQVTM, CDR2 ANQGSEA. Trimming took 6 bases from V and 6 from J; bases not matched to a gene: 7. The CDR3 runs to 13 residues. The CDR3 DNA reads TGCAGCGTCCGACAGGGGGCAGGGCAGACCCAGTACTTC. It translates to CSVRQGAGQTQYF.

J is TRBJ2-7 and V is TRBV20-1; either TRBD1 or TRBD2 may fit D (6 bases each). The CDR3 has 18 residues. Trimming removed 1 base from V and 4 bases from J, with 26 bases in between. Germline V gives CDR1 DFQATT, CDR2 SNEGSKA (reference sequence). CDR3 residues: CSARGGALGRSDFYEQYF. DNA of the CDR3: TGCAGTGCTAGAGGGGGGGCCCTGGGGCGGAGCGATTTTTACGAGCAGTACTTC.

This clonotype was seen more than once but under ten times. This chain links TRBV27 with TRBJ1-2; D unresolved. The ends were cut back, 2 bases at V and 2 bases at J, with 9 bases in the middle. The CDR3 contains 14 residues. Germline CDR1 reads MNHEY; CDR2 reads SMNVEV (reference sequence). Here the CDR3 reads CASSLRRQNYGYTF. Here the CDR3 DNA reads TGTGCCAGCAGTTTACGGCGGCAGAACTATGGCTACACCTTC.

J is TRBJ1-4 and V is TRBV7-9; 7 bases are a match to TRBD1. J gave up 5 bases and V 1 base, and 7 bases lay outside the gene matches. Germline V gene lookup returns CDR1 SEHNR and CDR2 FQNEAQ (reference sequence). The CDR3 runs to 16 residues. The CDR3 here is CASSLVWDRDNEKLFF. DNA of the CDR3: TGTGCCAGCAGCTTAGTTTGGGACAGAGACAATGAAAAACTGTTTTTT.

In its sample, this clonotype was seen a few times. V gene TRBV9 combines with J gene TRBJ1-2, with 8 bases that match TRBD1. V lost 5 bases and J lost 4; bases outside the gene matches: 13. Germline loops: CDR1 SGDLS, CDR2 YYNGEE. The CDR3 runs to 16 residues. The CDR3 DNA sequence: TGTGCCAGCAGTGTATTTTCAGGGGGCACCCCCTATGGCTACACCTTC. Amino acid sequence: CASSVFSGGTPYGYTF.

This clonotype was detected many times. The gene calls are TRBV6-2 or TRBV6-3 and TRBJ2-5; either TRBD1 or TRBD2 may fit D (6 bases each). Trimming pared 2 bases from V and 5 bases from J, leaving 15 bases between. The germline gives CDR1 MNHEY, CDR2 SVGEGT. The CDR3 is made up of 15 amino acids. The CDR3, as DNA: TGTGCCAGCAGTTACAGGGGGGAAAGATGGGAGACCCAGTACTTC. Translating it yields CASSYRGERWETQYF.

This clonotype came up many times. The gene calls are TRBV11-3 and TRBJ2-3; 14 bases line up with TRBD2. V dropped 5 bases and J dropped 4; count of bases not matched to a gene: 11. This CDR3 contains 18 residues. CDR1 is SGHNT and CDR2 is YENEEA in the germline V gene. The CDR3 protein is CASSERPGLAGVADTQYF. The CDR3 DNA is TGTGCCAGCAGCGAAAGGCCGGGACTAGCGGGGGTGGCAGATACGCAGTATTTT.

This clonotype was counted at least ten times. This chain uses TRBV15 with TRBJ2-3, with D perhaps given as TRBD1 or TRBD2 (5 bases each). CDR1 LNHNV and CDR2 YYDKDF come from the germline V gene (reference sequence). The CDR3 has 17 amino acids. Between the trimmed V and J ends, which lost 0 bases and 3 bases, there was a span of 16 bases. In nucleotides, the CDR3 is TGTGCCACCAGCAGAGATGGGTGGGACCTAGAGACAGATACGCAGTATTTT. It translates to CATSRDGWDLETDTQYF.

The V gene is TRBV7-9, the J gene TRBJ2-7; 8 nucleotides agree with TRBD2. This CDR3 contains 15 residues. With 2 bases clipped from V and 3 bases from J, the junction kept 6 bases outside the gene matches. Germline V CDR1 and CDR2: SEHNR, FQNEAQ (reference sequence). The CDR3 coding sequence is TGTGCCAGCAGCTTATCGGCCGGGGGGGACTACGAGCAGTACTTC. It translates to CASSLSAGGDYEQYF.

The table lists this clonotype with a few counts. V and J are TRBV18 and TRBJ1-1, with 7 bases matching TRBD1. The CDR3 totals 15 residues. After removal of 0 bases from V and 1 base from J, the junction contained 2 bases not matched to a gene. Germline V gives CDR1 KGHSH, CDR2 LQKENI. The CDR3 sequence is CASSPPGQANTEAFF. In DNA form, the CDR3 reads TGTGCCAGCTCACCACCCGGACAGGCGAACACTGAAGCTTTCTTT. Drawing the rest from reference TRBV18 and TRBJ1-1, the complete variable domain is NAGVMQNPRHLVRRRGQEARLRCSPMKGHSHVYWYRQLPEEGLKFMVYLQKENIIDESGMPKERFSAEFPKEGPSILRIQQVVRGDSAAYFCASSPPGQANTEAFFGQGTRLTVV.

The sample holds many counts of this clonotype. V and J are TRBV27 and TRBJ2-5; 11 bases map to TRBD2. Germline V gene data show CDR1 as MNHEY and CDR2 as SMNVEV (reference sequence). Trimming removed 0 bases from V and 7 bases from J; junction bases left unmatched: 10. This CDR3 is 17 amino acids long. CDR3 coding DNA: TGTGCCAGCAGTTTATCGTTAGCGGGAGGGCTTCATACGACCCAGTACTTC. Translation: CASSLSLAGGLHTTQYF.

In DNA, the CDR3 is TGTGCCAGCAGCTTTCGGGCCCTGGGGGGGCGTAGCTCCTACGAGCAGTACTTC. The encoded protein is CASSFRALGGRSSYEQYF. J is TRBJ2-7 and V is TRBV12-3 or TRBV12-4; possibly TRBD2 for D (7 bases). Trimming left V 6 bases short and J 0 bases short, with 24 bases between. CDR3 length: 18 amino acids.